This T cell receptor beta chain stems from a study of blood T cell repertoires in COVID-19. Study at large: The analysed material was cDNA or gDNA that came from T cells, B-cell-depleted T cells, or PBMCs.

The CDR3 is made up of 16 amino acids. Germline CDR1 MNHEY, CDR2 SMNVEV (reference sequence). Trimming removed 2 bases at V and 4 bases at J, with 12 bases between. Repertoires were generated with immunoSEQ multiplex PCR, while TCRdb's copy carries only in-frame clones and drops some. The sample has around 120,000 clones, approximately 80% seen once. The source material was peripheral blood. This sequence joins TRBV27 and TRBJ1-6; D ambiguous. The sequence derives from a man between 45 and 60 years old with acute or convalescent COVID-19. The CDR3 coding sequence is TGTGCCAGCAGTTTAACGGGTTTTGGATATAATTCACCCCTCCACTTT. This encodes CASSLTGFGYNSPLHF.